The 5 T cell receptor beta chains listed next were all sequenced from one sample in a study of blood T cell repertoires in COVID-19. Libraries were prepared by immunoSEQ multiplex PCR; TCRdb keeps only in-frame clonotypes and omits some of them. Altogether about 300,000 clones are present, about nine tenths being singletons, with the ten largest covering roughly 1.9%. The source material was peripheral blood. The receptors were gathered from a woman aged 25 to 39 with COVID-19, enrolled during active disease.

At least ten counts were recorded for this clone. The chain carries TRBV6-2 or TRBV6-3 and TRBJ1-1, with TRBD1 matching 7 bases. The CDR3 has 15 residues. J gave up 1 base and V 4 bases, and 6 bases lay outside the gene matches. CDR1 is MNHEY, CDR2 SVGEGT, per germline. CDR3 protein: CASSSRQGKNTEAFF. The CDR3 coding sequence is TGTGCCAGCAGTTCCAGACAGGGTAAGAACACTGAAGCTTTCTTT.

CDR3 sequence: CATPPPGRPFTDTQYF. The CDR3 DNA is TGTGCCACCCCTCCGCCAGGGAGGCCGTTCACAGATACGCAGTATTTT. The chain joins TRBV2 to TRBJ2-3; possibly TRBD2 for D (6 bases). The CDR3 is 16 amino acids. Germline V gene lookup returns CDR1 SNHLY and CDR2 FYNNEI. The V gene lost 10 bases and the J gene lost 2 bases, with 22 bases spanning the gap.

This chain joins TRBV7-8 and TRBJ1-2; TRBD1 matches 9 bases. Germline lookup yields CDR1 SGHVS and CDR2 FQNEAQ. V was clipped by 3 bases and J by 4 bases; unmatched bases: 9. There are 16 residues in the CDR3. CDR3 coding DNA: TGTGCCAGCAGCTTGAAAACAGGGGGCTTTGGCTATGGCTACACCTTC. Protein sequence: CASSLKTGGFGYGYTF.

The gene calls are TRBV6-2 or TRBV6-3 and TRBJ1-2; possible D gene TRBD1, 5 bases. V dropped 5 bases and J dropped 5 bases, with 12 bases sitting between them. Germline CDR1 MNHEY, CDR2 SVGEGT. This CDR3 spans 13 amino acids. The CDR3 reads CASSARVGYGYTF. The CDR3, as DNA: TGTGCCAGCAGTGCCAGGGTCGGGTATGGCTACACCTTC.

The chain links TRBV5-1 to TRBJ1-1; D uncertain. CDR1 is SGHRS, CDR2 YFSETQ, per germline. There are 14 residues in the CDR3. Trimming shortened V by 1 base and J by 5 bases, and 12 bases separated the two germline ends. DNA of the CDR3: TGCGCCAGCAGCTTGAACAGCTTTCGAACTGAAGCTTTCTTT. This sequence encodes CASSLNSFRTEAFF.